The present T cell receptor beta chain was sequenced within a study of cytomegalovirus exposure and HLA in healthy donors. A single count supports this clone. The antigen is unknown. PCR employed 60 Vbeta and 13 Jbeta primers. Assay: immunoSEQ multiplex PCR; the TCRdb copy retains only in-frame clones and omits some. The top ten hold roughly 3.2% of the sample, which has 100,000 to 150,000 clones, 60% to 85% seen once. The CDR3 is 19 residues long. Germline CDR1 MRHNA, CDR2 SNTAGT. Trimming removed 2 bases from V and 0 bases from J, with 22 bases in between. Whole-study findings and limits: Within an earlier analysis, most TCR beta V segments proved productive either about 87% or about 30% of the time. Association with HLA alleles at 0.05 false discovery rate was found for 15,000 or so TCR beta sequences in a later analysis. Researchers reportedly found TCR beta sequences accurately predicted most subjects' HLA-A and HLA-B alleles. The authors listed 180 or so TCR beta chains as cytomegalovirus-associated.

Sequencing was performed on PBMCs. The chain couples TRBV6-4 to TRBJ1-1; D might be TRBD1 (6 bases). This sequence originates from a young man in good health and CMV-seronegative. CDR3 nucleotides: TGTGCCAGCAGTGACGAGAGGACAGTAGGAAGTAAACTGAACACTGAAGCTTTCTTT. Its translation is CASSDERTVGSKLNTEAFF.